The 10 T cell receptor beta chains listed next were all sequenced from one sample in a study of T cells after yellow fever vaccination. Each CDR3 protein is one row after TCRdb ran MiXCR on the 5' RACE reads. The table includes some 500,000 distinct CDR3 sequences, approximately 13% detected once. The sample here was PBMCs, taken on the day of the yellow fever booster vaccination. Receptors originate from a man aged 30 to 39 who received the YFV17D yellow fever vaccine.

This chain links TRBV12-3 or TRBV12-4 with TRBJ2-3, with TRBD2 identical over 9 bases. V was pared by 5 bases and J by 5 bases, with 20 bases of the junction left unmatched. There are 19 residues in the CDR3. CDR3 nucleotides: TGTGCCAGCAGTCCACCACAGATTGGCCCTAGCGGGAATGGAGATACGCAGTATTTT. The encoded protein is CASSPPQIGPSGNGDTQYF.

This clonotype was counted a few times. The chain recombines TRBV7-9 with TRBJ2-7; D is uncertain. V was shortened by 4 bases and J by 6 bases, with 10 bases between the two germline ends. The V gene's germline CDR1 is SEHNR and CDR2 FQNEAQ (reference sequence). There are 12 residues in the CDR3. CDR3 amino acids: CASSSLQREQYF. The DNA for the CDR3 is TGTGCCAGCAGCTCCCTCCAGCGCGAGCAGTACTTC. Based on the CDR3 plus reference TRBV7-9 and TRBJ2-7, the full variable domain is DTGVSQNPRHKITKRGQNVTFRCDPISEHNRLYWYRQTLGQGPEFLTYFQNEAQLEKSRLLSDRFSAERPKGSFSTLEIQRTEQGDSAMYLCASSSLQREQYFGPGTRLTVT.

This chain uses TRBV9 with TRBJ2-2; TRBD2 matches at 7 bases. With 0 bases clipped from V and 3 bases from J, the junction kept 2 bases outside the gene matches. The CDR3 totals 15 residues. Germline V lookup: CDR1 SGDLS, CDR2 YYNGEE. In DNA form, the CDR3 reads TGTGCCAGCAGCGTAGGCGGGAGCCACACCGGGGAGCTGTTTTTT. It specifies CASSVGGSHTGELFF.

The rearrangement uses TRBV28 and TRBJ2-3, with D possibly matching TRBD2 (5 bases). CDR1 and CDR2 (germline): MDHEN, SYDVKM. The CDR3 covers 15 residues. V gave up 2 bases and J gave up 2 bases, with 11 bases separating them. The CDR3 loop is CASSLTGILTDTQYF. CDR3 in DNA: TGTGCCAGCAGTTTAACCGGGATACTCACAGATACGCAGTATTTT.

This clonotype was seen a few times. The V and J genes are TRBV24-1 and TRBJ2-1; D uncertain. V was clipped by 2 bases and J by 0 bases, with 7 bases between them. Per the germline V gene, CDR1 is KGHDR and CDR2 is SFDVKD. This CDR3 comprises 15 residues. Here the CDR3 reads CATSDSKGSYNEQFF. The CDR3 bases are TGTGCCACCAGTGATTCGAAGGGCTCCTACAATGAGCAGTTCTTC.

There are a few counts of this clonotype. The chain links TRBV24-1 to TRBJ1-5; D is undetermined. The germline V and J ends were trimmed by 0 bases and 0 bases, with 17 bases remaining between them. This CDR3 contains 19 residues. Germline V gene lookup returns CDR1 KGHDR and CDR2 SFDVKD. The CDR3 DNA is TGTGCCACCAGTGATTTGTCTCCTACTAAAACCTATAGCAATCAGCCCCAGCATTTT. It translates to CATSDLSPTKTYSNQPQHF.

CDR3 DNA: TGCGCCAGCAGCCCAGACCGGGCCGACATGGGCTATGGCTACACCTTC. This translates into CASSPDRADMGYGYTF. The rearrangement uses TRBV5-1 and TRBJ1-2; D remains unclear. The CDR3 has 16 amino acids. Trimming cost V 4 bases and J 4 bases, with 20 bases left between them. From germline, CDR1 is SGHRS and CDR2 YFSETQ.

The chain combines TRBV9 with TRBJ2-1; either TRBD1 or TRBD2 may fit D (5 bases each). Germline CDR1 reads SGDLS; CDR2 reads YYNGEE. Trimming shortened V by 4 bases and J by 0 bases, and 14 bases separated the two germline ends. The CDR3 length is 16 residues. In nucleotides, the CDR3 is TGTGCCAGCAGCCCCCAAGCAGGGAGCTCCTACAATGAGCAGTTCTTC. Translated: CASSPQAGSSYNEQFF.

This clonotype has only a few counts. V usage is TRBV12-3 or TRBV12-4 and J usage is TRBJ2-3, with 12 bases matching TRBD2. V was pared by 1 base and J by 6 bases, with 5 bases of the junction left unmatched. CDR3 size: 16 residues. CDR3 bases: TGTGCCAGCAGTTTAGGGCGACTAGCGGGAGTGGATACGCAGTATTTT. Residues: CASSLGRLAGVDTQYF.

The chain uses TRBV6-6 and TRBJ2-5; D gene ambiguous. This CDR3 region has 12 residues. Germline loops: CDR1 MNHNY, CDR2 SVGAGI (reference sequence). Trimming cost V 0 bases and J 5 bases, with 4 bases left between them. CDR3 residues: CASSYSFETQYF. For the CDR3, the DNA is TGTGCCAGCAGTTACTCCTTTGAGACCCAGTACTTC.